This T cell receptor (beta chain) was identified in a study of cytomegalovirus exposure and HLA in healthy donors. The CDR3 length is 16 residues. Germline assignment: CDR1 LNHDA and CDR2 SQIVND (reference sequence). The V gene end was trimmed by 6 bases and the J gene end by 3 bases; junction bases not matched to a gene: 11. Assay: immunoSEQ multiplex PCR; the TCRdb copy retains only in-frame clones and omits some. The sample lists 140,000 to 150,000 clones, approximately 90% occurring once. The sequenced sample was PBMCs. The rearrangement links TRBV19 to TRBJ1-3; 7 bases fit TRBD1. This TCR derives from a man younger than 35 in good health and CMV-seronegative. In DNA form, the CDR3 reads TGTGCCAGTAGAATGAGAGGGGGCGCCGTTGGAAACACCATATATTTT. Protein product: CASRMRGGAVGNTIYF.